A single sample gave rise to the 2 T cell receptor beta chains below, sequenced in a study of blood T cells in healthy people across ages. PCR was performed a second time for roughly 6 to 12 cycles using a sample-barcoded 5' primer and a J-beta primer mix. Each CDR3 protein is one row after TCRdb ran MiXCR on the 5' RACE reads. The profile shows about 1,800,000 distinct CDR3 sequences, 28% of them singletons. The sequenced sample was blood. The receptors were gathered from a woman between 25 and 40 years old in good health.

J is TRBJ2-1 and V is TRBV18, with 13 nucleotides matching TRBD2. The ends lost 3 bases at V and 7 bases at J; junction bases unmatched: 6. The CDR3 spans 16 residues. Germline V CDR1 and CDR2: KGHSH, LQKENI. CDR3 sequence (DNA): TGTGCCAGCTCACCGCCCGGGACTAGCGGGATGAATGAGCAGTTCTTC. Translated, it gives CASSPPGTSGMNEQFF. The whole variable domain, remainder taken from reference TRBV18 and TRBJ2-1, is NAGVMQNPRHLVRRRGQEARLRCSPMKGHSHVYWYRQLPEEGLKFMVYLQKENIIDESGMPKERFSAEFPKEGPSILRIQQVVRGDSAAYFCASSPPGTSGMNEQFFGPGTRLTVL.

The sample holds a few counts of this clonotype. The chain carries TRBV14 and TRBJ1-1; 7 nucleotides align to TRBD1. The J segment lost 1 base and the V segment lost 2 bases, leaving 16 bases of the junction unmatched. Germline V gene data show CDR1 as SGHDN and CDR2 as FVKESK. The CDR3 is 19 amino acids. CDR3 sequence: CASSQKQGVVQNSNTEAFF. The CDR3 DNA is TGTGCCAGCAGCCAAAAGCAGGGGGTGGTACAGAACTCGAACACTGAAGCTTTCTTT.